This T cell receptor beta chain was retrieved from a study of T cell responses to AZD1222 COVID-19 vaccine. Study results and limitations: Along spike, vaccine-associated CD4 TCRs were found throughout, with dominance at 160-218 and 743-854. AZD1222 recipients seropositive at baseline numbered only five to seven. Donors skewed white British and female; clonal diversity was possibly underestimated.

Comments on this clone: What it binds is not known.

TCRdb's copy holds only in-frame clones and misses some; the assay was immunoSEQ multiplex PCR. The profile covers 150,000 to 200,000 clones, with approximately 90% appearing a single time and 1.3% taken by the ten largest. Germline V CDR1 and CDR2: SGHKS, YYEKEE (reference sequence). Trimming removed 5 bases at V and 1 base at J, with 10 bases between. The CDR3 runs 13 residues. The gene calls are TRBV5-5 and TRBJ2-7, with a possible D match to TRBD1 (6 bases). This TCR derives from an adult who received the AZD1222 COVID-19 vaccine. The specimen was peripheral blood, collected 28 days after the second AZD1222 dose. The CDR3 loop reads CASRGTGSYEQYF. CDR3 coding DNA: TGTGCCAGCAGAGGAACAGGGTCCTACGAGCAGTACTTC.